The present T cell receptor (beta chain) was sequenced within a study of shared clonotypes between healthy human individuals. Germline CDR1 is SGHRS and CDR2 is YFSETQ. V was trimmed by 3 bases and J by 4 bases, leaving 14 bases between them. CDR3 length equals 15 residues. Sequencing was performed with immunoSEQ multiplex PCR; in TCRdb, only in-frame clones are kept and a portion is missing. Among under 600,000 clones listed, around 80% were seen once. Sequenced sample: PBMCs. This TCR came from a woman in her forties in good health. Some clones in this sample may be carry-over from other donors' samples. J is TRBJ2-4 and V is TRBV5-1, with D perhaps matching TRBD1 (7 bases). The CDR3 DNA sequence: TGCGCCAGCAGCTCCTTCTCAGGGGGGAAAAACATTCAGTACTTC. Amino acid sequence: CASSSFSGGKNIQYF. The whole variable domain, filled in from reference TRBV5-1 and TRBJ2-4, reads KAGVTQTPRYLIKTRGQQVTLSCSPISGHRSVSWYQQTPGQGLQFLFEYFSETQRNKGNFPGRFSGRQFSNSRSEMNVSTLELGDSALYLCASSSFSGGKNIQYFGAGTRLSVL.